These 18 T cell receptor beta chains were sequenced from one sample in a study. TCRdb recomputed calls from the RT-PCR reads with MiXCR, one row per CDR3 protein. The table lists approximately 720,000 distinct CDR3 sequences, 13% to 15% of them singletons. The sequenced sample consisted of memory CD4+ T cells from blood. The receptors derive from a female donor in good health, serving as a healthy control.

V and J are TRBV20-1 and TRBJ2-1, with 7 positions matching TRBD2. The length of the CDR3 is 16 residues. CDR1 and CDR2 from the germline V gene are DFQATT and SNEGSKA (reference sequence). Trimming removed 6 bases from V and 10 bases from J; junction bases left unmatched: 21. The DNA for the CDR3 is TGCAGTGCCCATTACCCGACTAGCCAAAATCGATGGGAGCAGTTCTTC. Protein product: CSAHYPTSQNRWEQFF.

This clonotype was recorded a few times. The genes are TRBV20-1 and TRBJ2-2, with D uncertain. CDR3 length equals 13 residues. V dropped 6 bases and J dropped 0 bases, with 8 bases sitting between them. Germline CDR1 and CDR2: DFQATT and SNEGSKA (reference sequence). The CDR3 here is CSAFVPNTGELFF. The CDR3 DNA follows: TGCAGTGCCTTCGTCCCGAACACCGGGGAGCTGTTTTTT.

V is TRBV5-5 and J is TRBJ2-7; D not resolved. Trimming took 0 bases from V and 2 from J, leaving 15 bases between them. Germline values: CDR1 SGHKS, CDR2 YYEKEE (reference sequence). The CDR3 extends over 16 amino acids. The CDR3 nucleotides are TGTGCCAGCAGCTTGGGTCCGCAGCAGGCAACCTACGAGCAGTACTTC. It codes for CASSLGPQQATYEQYF.

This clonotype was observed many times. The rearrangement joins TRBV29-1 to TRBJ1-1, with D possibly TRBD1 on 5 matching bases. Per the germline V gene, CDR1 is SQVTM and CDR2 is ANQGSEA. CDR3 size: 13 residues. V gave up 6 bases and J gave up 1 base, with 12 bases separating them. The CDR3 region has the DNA TGCAGCGTCCACAAGACAGCGAACACTGAAGCTTTCTTT. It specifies CSVHKTANTEAFF.

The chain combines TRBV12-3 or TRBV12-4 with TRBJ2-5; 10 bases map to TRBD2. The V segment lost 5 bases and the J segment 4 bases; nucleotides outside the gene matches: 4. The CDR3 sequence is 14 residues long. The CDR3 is CASSISSGGETQYF. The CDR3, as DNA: TGTGCCAGCAGTATCTCTAGCGGGGGAGAGACCCAGTACTTC.

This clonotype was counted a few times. The CDR3 DNA sequence: TGTGCCAGCAGGATTAGCGGGACCTACGAGCAGTACTTC. Translated: CASRISGTYEQYF. The genes are TRBV7-2 and TRBJ2-7; 8 nucleotides line up with TRBD2. The length of the CDR3 is 13 residues. Per the germline V gene, CDR1 is SGHTA and CDR2 is FQGNSA. The trim removed 6 bases at V and 2 bases at J, leaving 3 bases unmatched.

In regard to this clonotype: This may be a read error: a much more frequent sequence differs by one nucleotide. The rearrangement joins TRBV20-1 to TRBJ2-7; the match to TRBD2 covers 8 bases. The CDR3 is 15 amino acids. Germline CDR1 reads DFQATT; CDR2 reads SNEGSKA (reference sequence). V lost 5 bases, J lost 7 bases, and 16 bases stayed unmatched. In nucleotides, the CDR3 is TGCAGTGCTGAAGAGCGGGAGATCACCTACAATGAGCAGTACTTC. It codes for CSAEEREITYNEQYF.

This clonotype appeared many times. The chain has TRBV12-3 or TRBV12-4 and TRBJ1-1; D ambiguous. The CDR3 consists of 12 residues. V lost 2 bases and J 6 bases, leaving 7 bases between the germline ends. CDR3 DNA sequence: TGTGCCAGCAGTTTACACGAAGCTGAAGCTTTCTTT. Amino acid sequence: CASSLHEAEAFF.

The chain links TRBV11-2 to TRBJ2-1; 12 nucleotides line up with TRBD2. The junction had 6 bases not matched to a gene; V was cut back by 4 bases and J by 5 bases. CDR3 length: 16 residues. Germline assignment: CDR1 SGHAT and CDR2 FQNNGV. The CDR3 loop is CASSSQLAGGNNEQFF. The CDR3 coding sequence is TGTGCCAGCAGCTCTCAGCTAGCGGGAGGGAACAATGAGCAGTTCTTC.

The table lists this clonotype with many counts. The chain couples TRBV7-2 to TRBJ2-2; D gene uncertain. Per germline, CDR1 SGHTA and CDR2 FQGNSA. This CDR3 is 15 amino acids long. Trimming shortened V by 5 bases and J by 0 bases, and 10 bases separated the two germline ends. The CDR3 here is CASSPRVTNTGELFF. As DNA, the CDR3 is TGTGCCAGCAGCCCACGGGTTACGAACACCGGGGAGCTGTTTTTT.

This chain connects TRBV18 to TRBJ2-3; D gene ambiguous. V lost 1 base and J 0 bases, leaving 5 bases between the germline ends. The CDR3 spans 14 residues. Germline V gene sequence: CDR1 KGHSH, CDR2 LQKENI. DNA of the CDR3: TGTGCCAGCTCACCACAGGCTAGCACAGATACGCAGTATTTT. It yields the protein CASSPQASTDTQYF. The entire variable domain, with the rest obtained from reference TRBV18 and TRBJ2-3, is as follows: NAGVMQNPRHLVRRRGQEARLRCSPMKGHSHVYWYRQLPEEGLKFMVYLQKENIIDESGMPKERFSAEFPKEGPSILRIQQVVRGDSAAYFCASSPQASTDTQYFGPGTRLTVL.

In nucleotides, the CDR3 is TGTGCCAGCAGTACAGGGGCCGAGCAGTACTTC. This gives the protein CASSTGAEQYF. The chain joins TRBV6-1 to TRBJ2-7; the match to TRBD1 covers 7 bases. The ends lost 5 bases at V and 6 bases at J; junction bases unmatched: 1. Germline V gene data show CDR1 as MNHNS and CDR2 as SASEGT. There are 11 residues in the CDR3.

This chain's CDR3 is CASSLSMATNEKLFF. CDR3 DNA sequence: TGTGCCAGCAGCTTGAGTATGGCCACCAATGAAAAACTGTTTTTT. V and J are TRBV7-2 and TRBJ1-4; D remains unclear. CDR1 is SGHTA, CDR2 FQGNSA, per germline. This CDR3 is built from 15 residues. The V end was cut by 3 bases, the J end by 5 bases, with 13 bases between.

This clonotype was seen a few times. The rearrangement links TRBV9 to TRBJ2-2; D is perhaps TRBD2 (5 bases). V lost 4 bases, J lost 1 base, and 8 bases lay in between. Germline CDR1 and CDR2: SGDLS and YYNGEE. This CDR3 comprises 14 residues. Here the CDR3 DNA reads TGTGCCAGCAGCCCCGGAGGGAACACCGGGGAGCTGTTTTTT. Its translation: CASSPGGNTGELFF.

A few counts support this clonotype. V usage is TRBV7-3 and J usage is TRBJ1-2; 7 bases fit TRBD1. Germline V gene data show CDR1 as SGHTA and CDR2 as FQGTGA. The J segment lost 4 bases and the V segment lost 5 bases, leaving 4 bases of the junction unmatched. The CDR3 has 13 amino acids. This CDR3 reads CASSPGQPYGYTF. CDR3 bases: TGTGCCAGCAGCCCGGGACAGCCCTATGGCTACACCTTC.

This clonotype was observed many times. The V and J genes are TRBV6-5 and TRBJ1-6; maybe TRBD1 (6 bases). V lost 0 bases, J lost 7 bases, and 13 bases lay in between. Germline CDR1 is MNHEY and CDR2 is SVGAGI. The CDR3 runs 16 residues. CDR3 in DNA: TGTGCCAGCAGTTACTCCCTCCGGGGGGCGAATTCACCCCTCCACTTT. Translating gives CASSYSLRGANSPLHF.

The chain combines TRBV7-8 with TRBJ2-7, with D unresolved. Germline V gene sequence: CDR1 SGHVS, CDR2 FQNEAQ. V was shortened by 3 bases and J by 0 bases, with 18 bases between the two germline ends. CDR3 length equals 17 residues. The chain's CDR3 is CASSFITTQVGSYEQYF. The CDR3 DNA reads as TGTGCCAGCAGCTTTATAACGACCCAGGTTGGCTCCTACGAGCAGTACTTC.

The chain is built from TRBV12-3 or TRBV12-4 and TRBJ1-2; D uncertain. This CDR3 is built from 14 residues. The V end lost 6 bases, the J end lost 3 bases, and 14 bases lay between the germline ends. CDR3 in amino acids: CASSDDLTYYGYTF. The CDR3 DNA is TGTGCCAGCAGCGATGATTTGACGTACTATGGCTACACCTTC.